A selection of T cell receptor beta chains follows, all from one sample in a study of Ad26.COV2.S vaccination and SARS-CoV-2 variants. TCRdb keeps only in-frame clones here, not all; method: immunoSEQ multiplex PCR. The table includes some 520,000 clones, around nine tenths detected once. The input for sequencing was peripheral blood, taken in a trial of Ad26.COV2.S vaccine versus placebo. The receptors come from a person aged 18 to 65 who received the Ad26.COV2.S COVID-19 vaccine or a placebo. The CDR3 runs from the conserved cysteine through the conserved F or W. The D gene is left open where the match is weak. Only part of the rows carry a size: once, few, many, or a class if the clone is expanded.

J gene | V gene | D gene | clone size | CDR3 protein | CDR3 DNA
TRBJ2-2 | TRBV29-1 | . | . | CSGAVGSGTGELFF | TGCAGCGGAGCCGTTGGGTCAGGGACCGGGGAGCTGTTTTTT
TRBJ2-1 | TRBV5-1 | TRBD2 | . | CASSPGLVRLEEQFF | TGCGCCAGCAGCCCGGGACTAGTGAGACTCGAAGAGCAGTTCTTC
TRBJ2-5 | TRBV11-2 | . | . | CASRRGSTKTQYF | TGTGCCAGCAGGAGAGGGAGTACGAAGACCCAGTACTTC
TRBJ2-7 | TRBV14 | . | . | CASSLGGGQGMYEQYF | TGTGCCAGCAGCCTCGGTGGGGGTCAGGGAATGTACGAGCAGTACTTC
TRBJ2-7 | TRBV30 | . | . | CAWSVRGPYEQYF | TGTGCCTGGAGTGTACGGGGACCCTACGAGCAGTACTTC
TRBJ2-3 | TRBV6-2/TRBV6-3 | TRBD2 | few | CASSVSGRAPIRTDTQYF | TGTGCCAGCAGTGTTAGCGGGAGGGCCCCGATCCGCACAGATACGCAGTATTTT
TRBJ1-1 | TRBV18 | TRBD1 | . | CASSPVIYRGGRNTEAFF | TGTGCCAGCTCACCCGTAATATACAGGGGCGGGAGGAACACTGAAGCTTTCTTT
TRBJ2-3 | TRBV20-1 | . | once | CSAGTDTQYF | TGCAGTGCGGGTACAGATACGCAGTATTTT
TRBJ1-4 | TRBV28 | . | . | CASSSPPVGLGEKLFF | TGTGCCAGCAGTTCTCCCCCCGTTGGGCTTGGCGAAAAACTGTTTTTT
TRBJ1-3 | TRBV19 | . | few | CASSIESGVENTIYF | TGTGCCAGTAGTATTGAGTCAGGGGTCGAAAACACCATATATTTT
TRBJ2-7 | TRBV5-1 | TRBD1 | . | CASSATGWIYEQYF | TGCGCCAGCAGCGCGACAGGGTGGATCTACGAGCAGTACTTC
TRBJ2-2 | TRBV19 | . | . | CASSILGRNTGELFF | TGTGCCAGTAGTATCCTGGGGAGGAACACCGGGGAGCTGTTTTTT
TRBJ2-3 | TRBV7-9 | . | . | CASSSPPGKASTDTQYF | TGTGCCAGCAGCTCCCCTCCCGGGAAGGCTAGCACAGATACGCAGTATTTT
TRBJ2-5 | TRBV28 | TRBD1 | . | CASSFVRQGRETQYF | TGTGCCAGCAGTTTCGTGAGACAGGGGAGAGAGACCCAGTACTTC
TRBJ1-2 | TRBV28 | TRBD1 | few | CASSLTGNGYTF | TGTGCCAGCAGTTTGACAGGGAATGGCTACACCTTC
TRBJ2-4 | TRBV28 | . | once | CASSLSGIQYF | TGTGCCAGCAGTTTATCTGGGATTCAGTACTTC
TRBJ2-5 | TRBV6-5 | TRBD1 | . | CASSHGQGKTQYF | TGTGCCAGCAGTCACGGACAGGGAAAGACCCAGTACTTC
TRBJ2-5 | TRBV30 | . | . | CAWSRSETQYF | TGTGCCTGGAGCAGGTCAGAGACCCAGTACTTC
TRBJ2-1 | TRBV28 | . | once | CASNDDFEQFF | TGTGCCAGCAATGACGATTTTGAGCAGTTCTTC
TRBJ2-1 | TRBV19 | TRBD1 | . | CASSMGTGWNEQFF | TGTGCCAGTAGTATGGGGACAGGGTGGAATGAGCAGTTCTTC
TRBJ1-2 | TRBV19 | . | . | CATSHDVYGYTF | TGTGCCACCTCCCACGACGTCTATGGCTACACCTTC
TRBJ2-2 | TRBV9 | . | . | CASSPTTPGAGELFF | TGTGCCAGCAGCCCGACAACGCCAGGGGCCGGGGAGCTGTTTTTT
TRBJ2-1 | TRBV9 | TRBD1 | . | CASSVGDSFYNEQFF | TGTGCCAGCAGCGTAGGGGACAGTTTCTACAATGAGCAGTTCTTC
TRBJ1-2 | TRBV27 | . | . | CASHSGEANYGYTF | TGTGCCAGCCACTCGGGGGAAGCTAACTATGGCTACACCTTC
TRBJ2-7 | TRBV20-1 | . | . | CSAGYEQYF | TGCAGCGCCGGTTACGAGCAGTACTTC
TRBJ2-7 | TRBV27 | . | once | CASSLVLARRHEQYF | TGTGCCAGCAGTTTAGTTCTAGCGAGACGTCATGAGCAGTACTTC
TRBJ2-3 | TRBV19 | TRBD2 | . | CASSIDLRLALADTQYF | TGTGCCAGTAGTATAGATTTGCGACTAGCTTTAGCAGATACGCAGTATTTT
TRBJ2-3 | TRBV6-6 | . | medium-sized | CASRALITDTQYF | TGTGCCAGCAGGGCCCTGATCACAGATACGCAGTATTTT
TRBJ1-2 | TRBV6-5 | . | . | CASSPTTNYGYTF | TGTGCCAGCAGTCCGACCACTAACTATGGCTACACCTTC
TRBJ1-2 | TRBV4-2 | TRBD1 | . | CASSHVGTGAYGYTF | TGTGCCAGCAGCCACGTGGGGACAGGAGCATATGGCTACACCTTC
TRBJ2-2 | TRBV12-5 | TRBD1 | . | CASRRTTGDTGELFF | TGTGCTAGTCGGCGCACGACAGGGGACACCGGGGAGCTGTTTTTT
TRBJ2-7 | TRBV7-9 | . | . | CASSSLAGGYEQYF | TGTGCCAGCAGCTCTCTGGCGGGCGGGTACGAGCAGTACTTC
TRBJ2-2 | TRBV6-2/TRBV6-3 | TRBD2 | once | CASSHVAGGPKTGELFF | TGTGCCAGCAGTCATGTAGCGGGAGGGCCGAAAACCGGGGAGCTGTTTTTT
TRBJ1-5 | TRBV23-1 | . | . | CASNPNSNQPQHF | TGCGCCAGCAACCCCAATAGCAATCAGCCCCAGCATTTT
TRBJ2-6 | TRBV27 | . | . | CASSLSLAGANVLTF | TGTGCCAGCAGTTTATCTTTAGCTGGGGCCAACGTCCTGACTTTC
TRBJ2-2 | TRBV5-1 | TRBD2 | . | CASSPGGAGELFF | TGCGCCAGCAGCCCGGGAGGTGCCGGGGAGCTGTTTTTT
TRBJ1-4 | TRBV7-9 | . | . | CASSLIGVGEKLFF | TGTGCCAGCAGCTTAATTGGGGTAGGAGAAAAACTGTTTTTT
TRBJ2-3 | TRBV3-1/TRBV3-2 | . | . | CASKAGGTDTQYF | TGTGCCAGCAAAGCCGGCGGCACAGATACGCAGTATTTT
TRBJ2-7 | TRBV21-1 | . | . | CASRLRGPRSYEQYF | TGTGCCAGCCGCTTACGTGGACCACGATCCTACGAGCAGTACTTC
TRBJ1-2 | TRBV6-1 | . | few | CASSAETAGLNYGYTF | TGTGCCAGCAGTGCAGAGACTGCGGGTCTGAACTATGGCTACACCTTC
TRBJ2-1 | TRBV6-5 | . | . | CASSYSGTEQFF | TGTGCCAGCAGTTACTCTGGCACGGAGCAGTTCTTC
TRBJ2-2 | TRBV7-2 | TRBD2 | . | CASSLSGRARTGELFF | TGTGCCAGCAGCTTAAGCGGGAGGGCCCGCACCGGGGAGCTGTTTTTT
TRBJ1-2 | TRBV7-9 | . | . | CASSPRGFQNYGYTF | TGTGCCAGCAGCCCCAGGGGATTCCAAAACTATGGCTACACCTTC
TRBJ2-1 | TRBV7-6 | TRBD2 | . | CASSSRAGRYNEQFF | TGTGCCAGCAGCTCACGAGCGGGAAGATACAATGAGCAGTTCTTC
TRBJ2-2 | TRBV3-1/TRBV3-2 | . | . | CASSGTDREMEGGELFF | TGTGCCAGCAGCGGAACGGATCGGGAGATGGAGGGCGGGGAGCTGTTTTTT
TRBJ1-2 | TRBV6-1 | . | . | CASSDGTRYGYTF | TGTGCCAGCAGTGACGGGACCCGCTATGGCTACACCTTC
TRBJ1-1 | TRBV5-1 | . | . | CASSLEGTGITEAFF | TGCGCCAGCAGCTTGGAGGGCACAGGGATAACTGAAGCTTTCTTT
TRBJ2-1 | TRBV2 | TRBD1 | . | CASRRTGLYEQFF | TGTGCCAGCAGGAGGACAGGGCTATATGAGCAGTTCTTC
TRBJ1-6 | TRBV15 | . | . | CATGGDAPGYSPLHF | TGTGCCACCGGGGGCGATGCCCCAGGATATTCACCCCTCCACTTT
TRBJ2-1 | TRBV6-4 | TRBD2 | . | CASSLGLAGKGEQFF | TGTGCCAGCAGCCTCGGACTAGCGGGTAAGGGTGAGCAGTTCTTC
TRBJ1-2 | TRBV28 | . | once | CASIAQGYGYTF | TGTGCCAGCATCGCCCAGGGCTATGGCTACACCTTC
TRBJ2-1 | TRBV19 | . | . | CASREFQGLTGNEQFF | TGTGCCAGTAGGGAATTTCAAGGGCTAACGGGCAATGAGCAGTTCTTC
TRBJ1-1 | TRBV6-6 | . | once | CASSRTAFYTEAFF | TGTGCCAGCAGCCGGACAGCGTTTTACACTGAAGCTTTCTTT
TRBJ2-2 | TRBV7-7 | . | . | CASSLVRGETGELFF | TGTGCTAGCAGCTTAGTGCGAGGGGAAACCGGGGAGCTGTTTTTT